Sequencing of this T cell receptor (beta chain) was carried out in a study of somatic mutations in cytotoxic T cells in rheumatoid arthritis. On the study more broadly: Flow sorting yielded some V beta antibody-stained T-cell populations at nearly 100% purity, among them V beta1+ cells sequenced for TCRB.

The healthy control blood donors were roughly 50% female, with median age about 60 years (range about 20-75). Each population, CD4+ and CD8+ cells, was isolated by positive magnetic bead selection and checked for purity by flow cytometry. Clones were read by immunoSEQ multiplex PCR, and TCRdb kept only the in-frame ones, dropping some. The top ten clones hold approximately 20% of a sample with some 10,000 clones, 65% to 85% of them seen once. The study, taken as a whole, reports: Clonality measured in CD8+ T cells did not differ significantly between rheumatoid arthritis patients and age-matched healthy controls.

As for this clone: Its antigen is unidentified.

This CDR3 spans 15 amino acids. CDR1 is MNHEY, CDR2 SMNVEV, per germline (reference sequence). This clonotype was sampled from a woman in her forties or fifties in good health. The chain employs TRBV27 and TRBJ2-5; D ambiguous. The DNA end lines up better with TRBJ2-7; the J call may be wrong. Sequencing was performed on CD8+ T cells sorted from blood. The CDR3 reads CASSLYIQSSYEQYF. The CDR3 bases are TGTGCCAGCAGTTTATATATACAGAGCTCCTACGAGCAGTACTTC.